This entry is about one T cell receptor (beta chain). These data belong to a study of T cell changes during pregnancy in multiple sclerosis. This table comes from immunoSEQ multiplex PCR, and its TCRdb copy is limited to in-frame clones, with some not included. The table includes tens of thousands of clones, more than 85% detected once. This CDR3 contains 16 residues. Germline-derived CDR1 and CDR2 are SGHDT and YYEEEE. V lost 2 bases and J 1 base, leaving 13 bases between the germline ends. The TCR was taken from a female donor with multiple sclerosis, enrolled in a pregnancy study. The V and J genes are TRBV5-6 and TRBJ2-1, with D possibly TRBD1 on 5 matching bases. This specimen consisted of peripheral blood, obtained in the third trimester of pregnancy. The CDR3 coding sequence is TGTGCCAGCAGCTTTTACAAGACAGTTTCCTACAATGAGCAGTTCTTC. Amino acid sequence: CASSFYKTVSYNEQFF.